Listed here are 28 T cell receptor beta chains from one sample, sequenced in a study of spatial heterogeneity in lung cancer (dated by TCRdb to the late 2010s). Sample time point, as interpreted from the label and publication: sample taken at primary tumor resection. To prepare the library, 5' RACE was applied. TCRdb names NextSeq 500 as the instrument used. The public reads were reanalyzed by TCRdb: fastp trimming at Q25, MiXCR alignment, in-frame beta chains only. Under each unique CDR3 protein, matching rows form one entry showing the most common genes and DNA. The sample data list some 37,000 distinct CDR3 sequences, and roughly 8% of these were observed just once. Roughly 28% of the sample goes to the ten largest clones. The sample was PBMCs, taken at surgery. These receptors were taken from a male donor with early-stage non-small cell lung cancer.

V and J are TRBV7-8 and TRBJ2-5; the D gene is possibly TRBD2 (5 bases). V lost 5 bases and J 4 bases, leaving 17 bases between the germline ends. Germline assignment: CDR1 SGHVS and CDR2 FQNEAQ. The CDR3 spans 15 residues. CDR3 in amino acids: CASSVGGGWGETQYF. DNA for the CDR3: TGTGCCAGCAGCGTAGGAGGTGGTTGGGGAGAGACCCAGTACTTC.

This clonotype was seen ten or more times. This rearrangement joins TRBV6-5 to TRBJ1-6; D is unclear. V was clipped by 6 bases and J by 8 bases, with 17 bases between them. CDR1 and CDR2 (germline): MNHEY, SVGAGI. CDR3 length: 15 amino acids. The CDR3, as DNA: TGTGCCAGCAGAACTGACCCCGGGTTCGATTCACCCCTCCACTTT. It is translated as CASRTDPGFDSPLHF.

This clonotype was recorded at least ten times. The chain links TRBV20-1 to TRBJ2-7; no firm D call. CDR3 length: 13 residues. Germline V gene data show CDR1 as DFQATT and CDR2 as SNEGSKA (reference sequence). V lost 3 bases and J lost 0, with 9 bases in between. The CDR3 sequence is CSARQRSSYEQYV. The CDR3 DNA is TGCAGTGCTAGGCAGCGAAGCTCCTACGAGCAGTACGTC.

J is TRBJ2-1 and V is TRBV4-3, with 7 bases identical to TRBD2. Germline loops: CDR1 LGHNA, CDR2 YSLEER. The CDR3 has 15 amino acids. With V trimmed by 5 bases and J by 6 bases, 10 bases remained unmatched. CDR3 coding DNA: TGCGCCAGCAGCGTACGACTAGCTTTAGGCAATGAGCAGTTCTTC. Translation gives CASSVRLALGNEQFF.

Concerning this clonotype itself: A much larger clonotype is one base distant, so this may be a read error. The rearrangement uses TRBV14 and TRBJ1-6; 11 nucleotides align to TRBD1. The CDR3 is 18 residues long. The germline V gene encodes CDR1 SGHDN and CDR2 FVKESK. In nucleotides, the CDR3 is TGTGCCAGCAGCCAAGAGGGACAGGGGGGTATCTATAATTCACCCATCCACTTT. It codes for CASSQEGQGGIYNSPIHF.

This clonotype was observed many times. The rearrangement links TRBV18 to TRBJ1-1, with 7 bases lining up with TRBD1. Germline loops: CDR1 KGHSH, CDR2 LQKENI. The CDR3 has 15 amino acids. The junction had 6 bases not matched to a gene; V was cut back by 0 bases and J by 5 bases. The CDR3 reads CASSPPTGLDTEAFF. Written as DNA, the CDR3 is TGTGCCAGCTCACCACCGACAGGGCTGGATACTGAAGCTTTCTTT.

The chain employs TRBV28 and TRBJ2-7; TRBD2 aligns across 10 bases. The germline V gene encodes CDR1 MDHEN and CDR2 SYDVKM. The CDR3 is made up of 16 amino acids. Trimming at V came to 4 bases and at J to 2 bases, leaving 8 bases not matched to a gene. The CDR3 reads CASSSPVLAGTYEQYV. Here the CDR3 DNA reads TGTGCCAGCAGTTCCCCAGTACTAGCGGGGACCTACGAGCAGTACGTC.

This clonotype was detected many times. The CDR3 sequence: CASGTQTDYGYTF. In DNA form, the CDR3 reads TGTGCTAGTGGTACCCAGACAGATTATGGCTACACCTTC. The chain has TRBV12-5 and TRBJ1-2; D perhaps matches TRBD1 (5 bases). Trimming removed 5 bases from V and 5 bases from J, with 12 bases in between. Germline values: CDR1 LGHNT, CDR2 FRNRAP. The CDR3 has 13 amino acids. Based on the CDR3 plus reference TRBV12-5 and TRBJ1-2, the full variable domain is DARVTQTPRHKVTEMGQEVTMRCQPILGHNTVFWYRQTMMQGLELLAYFRNRAPLDDSGMPKDRFSAEMPDATLATLKIQPSEPRDSAVYFCASGTQTDYGYTFGSGTRLTVV.

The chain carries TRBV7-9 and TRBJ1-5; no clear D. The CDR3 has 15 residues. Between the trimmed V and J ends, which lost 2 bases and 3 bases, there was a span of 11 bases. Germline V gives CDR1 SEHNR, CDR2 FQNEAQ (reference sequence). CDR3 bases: TGTGCCAGCAGCTTAATGGGAGGGAACAATCAGCCCCAGCATTTT. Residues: CASSLMGGNNQPQHF.

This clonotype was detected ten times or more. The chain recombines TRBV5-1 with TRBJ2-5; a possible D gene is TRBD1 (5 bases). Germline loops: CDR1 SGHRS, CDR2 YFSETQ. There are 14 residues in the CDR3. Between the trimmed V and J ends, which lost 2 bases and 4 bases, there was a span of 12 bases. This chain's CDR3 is CASSLYQGRETQYF. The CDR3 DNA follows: TGCGCCAGCAGCTTATACCAGGGAAGAGAGACCCAGTACTTC. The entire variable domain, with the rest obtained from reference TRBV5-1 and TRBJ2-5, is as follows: KAGVTQTPRYLIKTRGQQVTLSCSPISGHRSVSWYQQTPGQGLQFLFEYFSETQRNKGNFPGRFSGRQFSNSRSEMNVSTLELGDSALYLCASSLYQGRETQYFGPGTRLLVL.

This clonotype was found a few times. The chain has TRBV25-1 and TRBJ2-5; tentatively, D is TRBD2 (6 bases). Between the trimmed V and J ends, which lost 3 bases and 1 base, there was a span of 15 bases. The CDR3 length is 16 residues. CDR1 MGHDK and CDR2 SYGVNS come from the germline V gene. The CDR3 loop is CASSDRGRRFQETQYF. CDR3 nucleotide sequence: TGTGCCAGCAGTGACCGGGGGAGGAGGTTCCAAGAGACCCAGTACTTC.

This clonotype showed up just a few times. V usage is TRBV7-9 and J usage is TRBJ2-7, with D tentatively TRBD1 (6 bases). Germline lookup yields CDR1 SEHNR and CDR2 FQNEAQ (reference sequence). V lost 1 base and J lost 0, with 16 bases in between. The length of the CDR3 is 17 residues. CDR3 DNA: TGTGCCAGCAGCTTAGTCGGCTTAGGACAGAGCTCCTACGAGCAGTACTTC. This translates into CASSLVGLGQSSYEQYF.

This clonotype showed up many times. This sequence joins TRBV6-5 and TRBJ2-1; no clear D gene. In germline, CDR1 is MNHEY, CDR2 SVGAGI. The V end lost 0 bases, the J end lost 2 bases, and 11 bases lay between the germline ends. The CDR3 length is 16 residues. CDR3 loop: CASSYSRRATYNEQFF. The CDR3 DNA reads TGTGCCAGCAGTTACTCGCGCCGGGCCACCTACAATGAGCAGTTCTTC.

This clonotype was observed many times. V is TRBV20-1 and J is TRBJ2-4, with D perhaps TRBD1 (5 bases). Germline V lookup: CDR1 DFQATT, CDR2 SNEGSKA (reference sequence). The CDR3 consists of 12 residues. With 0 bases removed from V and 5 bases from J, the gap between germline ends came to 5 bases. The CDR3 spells CSAREGQNIQYF. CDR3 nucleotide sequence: TGCAGTGCTAGAGAGGGGCAAAACATTCAGTACTTC.

The DNA of the CDR3 is TGCGCCAGCAGCCAAGACTCTAGCGGGAACACAGATACGCAGTATTTT. This encodes CASSQDSSGNTDTQYF. V is TRBV4-3 and J is TRBJ2-3; 9 positions match TRBD2. The ends lost 0 bases at V and 2 bases at J; junction bases unmatched: 3. CDR1 LGHNA and CDR2 YSLEER come from the germline V gene. The CDR3 spans 16 residues.

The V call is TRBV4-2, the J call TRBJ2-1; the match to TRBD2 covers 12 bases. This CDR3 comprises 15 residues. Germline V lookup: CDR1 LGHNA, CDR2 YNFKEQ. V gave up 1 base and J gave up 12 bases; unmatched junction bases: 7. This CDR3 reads CASSQGRTSGVGQFF. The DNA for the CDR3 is TGTGCCAGCAGCCAAGGAAGGACTAGCGGGGTCGGGCAGTTCTTC.

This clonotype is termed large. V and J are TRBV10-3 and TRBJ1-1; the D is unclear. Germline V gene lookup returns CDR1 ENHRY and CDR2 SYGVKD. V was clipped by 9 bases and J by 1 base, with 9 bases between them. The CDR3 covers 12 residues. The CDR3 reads CAIQGGNTEAFF. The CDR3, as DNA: TGTGCCATTCAAGGCGGGAACACTGAAGCTTTCTTT.

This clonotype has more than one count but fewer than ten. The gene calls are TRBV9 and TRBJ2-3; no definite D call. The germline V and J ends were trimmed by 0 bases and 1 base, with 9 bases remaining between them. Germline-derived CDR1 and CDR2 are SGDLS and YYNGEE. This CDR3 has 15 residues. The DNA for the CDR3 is TGTGCCAGCAGCGTAGTGGGGATTGGCACAGATACGCAGTATTTT. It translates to CASSVVGIGTDTQYF.

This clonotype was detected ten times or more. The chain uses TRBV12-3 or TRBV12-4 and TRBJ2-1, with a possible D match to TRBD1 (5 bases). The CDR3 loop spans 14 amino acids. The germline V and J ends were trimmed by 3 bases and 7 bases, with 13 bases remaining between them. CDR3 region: CASSLARQSNEQFF. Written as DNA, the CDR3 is TGTGCCAGCAGTTTGGCTAGACAGTCGAATGAGCAGTTCTTC.

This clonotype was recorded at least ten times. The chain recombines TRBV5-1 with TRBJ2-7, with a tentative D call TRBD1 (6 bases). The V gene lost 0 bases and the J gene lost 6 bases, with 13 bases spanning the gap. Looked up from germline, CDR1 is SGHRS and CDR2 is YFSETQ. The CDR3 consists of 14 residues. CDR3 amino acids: CASSLGDRTSEQYV. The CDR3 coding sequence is TGCGCCAGCAGCTTGGGAGACAGGACCTCCGAGCAGTACGTC.

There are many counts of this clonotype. CDR3 in amino acids: CASSYRLAINEQFF. For the CDR3, the DNA is TGTGCCAGCAGTTACCGACTAGCGATCAATGAGCAGTTCTTC. The chain couples TRBV6-2 or TRBV6-3 to TRBJ2-1; 8 bases map to TRBD2. V was clipped by 2 bases and J by 6 bases; unmatched bases: 3. This CDR3 region has 14 residues. The V gene's germline CDR1 is MNHEY and CDR2 SVGEGT.

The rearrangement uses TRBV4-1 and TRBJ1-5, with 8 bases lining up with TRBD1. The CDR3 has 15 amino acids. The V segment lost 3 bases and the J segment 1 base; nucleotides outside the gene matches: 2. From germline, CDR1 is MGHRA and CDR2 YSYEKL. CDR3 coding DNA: TGCGCCAGCAGCCACAACAGGGGGAGCAATCAGCCCCAGCATTTT. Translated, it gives CASSHNRGSNQPQHF.

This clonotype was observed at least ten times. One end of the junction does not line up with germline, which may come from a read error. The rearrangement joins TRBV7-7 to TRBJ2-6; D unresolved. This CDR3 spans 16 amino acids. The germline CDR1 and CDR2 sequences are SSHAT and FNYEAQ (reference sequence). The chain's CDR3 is CASSPLNPLGANVLTF. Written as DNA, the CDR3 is TGTGCTAGCAGCCCTCTTAACCCGCTTGGGGCCAACGTCCTGACTTTC.

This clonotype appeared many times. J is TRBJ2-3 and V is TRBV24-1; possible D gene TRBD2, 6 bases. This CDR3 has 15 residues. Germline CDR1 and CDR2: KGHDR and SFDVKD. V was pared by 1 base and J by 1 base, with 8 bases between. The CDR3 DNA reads TGTGCCACCAGTGATTTTGGGACTGGCACAGATACGCAGTATTTT. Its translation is CATSDFGTGTDTQYF.

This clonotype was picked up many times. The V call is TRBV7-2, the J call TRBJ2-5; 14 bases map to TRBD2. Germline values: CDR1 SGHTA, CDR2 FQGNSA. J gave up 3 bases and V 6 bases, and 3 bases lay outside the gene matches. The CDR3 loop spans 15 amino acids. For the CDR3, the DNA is TGTGCCAGCAGGGGACTAGCGGGAGTAGAAGAGACCCAGTACTTC. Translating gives CASRGLAGVEETQYF.

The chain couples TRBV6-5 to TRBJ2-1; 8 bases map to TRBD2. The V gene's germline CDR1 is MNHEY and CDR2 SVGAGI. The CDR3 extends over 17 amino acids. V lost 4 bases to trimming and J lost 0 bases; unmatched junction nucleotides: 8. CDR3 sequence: CASSSRALAVSYNEQFF. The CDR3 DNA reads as TGTGCCAGCAGTTCCCGAGCACTAGCGGTCTCCTACAATGAGCAGTTCTTC.

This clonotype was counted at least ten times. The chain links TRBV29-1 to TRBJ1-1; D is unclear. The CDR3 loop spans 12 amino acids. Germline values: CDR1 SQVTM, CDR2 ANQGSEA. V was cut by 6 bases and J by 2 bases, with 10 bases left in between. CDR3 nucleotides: TGCAGCGTCGTCCCGGGAAACACTGAAGCTTTCTTT. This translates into CSVVPGNTEAFF.

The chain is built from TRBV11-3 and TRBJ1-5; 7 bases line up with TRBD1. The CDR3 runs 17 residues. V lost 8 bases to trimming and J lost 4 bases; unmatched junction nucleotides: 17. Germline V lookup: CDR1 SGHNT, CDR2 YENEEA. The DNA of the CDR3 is TGTGCCAGCTATCAAGGGACAGTTTTTCCCCCTAATCAGCCCCAGCATTTT. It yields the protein CASYQGTVFPPNQPQHF.